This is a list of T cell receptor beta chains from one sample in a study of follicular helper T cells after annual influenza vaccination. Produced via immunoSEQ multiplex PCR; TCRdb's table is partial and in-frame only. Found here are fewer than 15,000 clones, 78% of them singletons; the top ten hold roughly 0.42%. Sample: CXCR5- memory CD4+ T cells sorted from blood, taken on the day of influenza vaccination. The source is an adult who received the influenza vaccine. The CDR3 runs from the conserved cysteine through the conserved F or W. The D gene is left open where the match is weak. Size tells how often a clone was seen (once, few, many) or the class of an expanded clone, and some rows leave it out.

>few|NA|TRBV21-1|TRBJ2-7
TGTGCCAGCAGCAAAACAGCGATGAGGCTGGCCGGGGTCCCTACCTACGAGCAGTACTTC
CASSKTAMRLAGVPTYEQYF
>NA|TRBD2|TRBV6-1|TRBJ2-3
TGTGCCACCGCGACTAGCGGCACAGATACGCAGTATTTT
CATATSGTDTQYF
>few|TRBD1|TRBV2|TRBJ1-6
TGTGCCAGCACCGGGACAGGGTATCCCCTCCACTTT
CASTGTGYPLHF
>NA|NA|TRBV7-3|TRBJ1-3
TGTGCCAGCAGCTCGAACTCTGGAAACACCATATATTTT
CASSSNSGNTIYF
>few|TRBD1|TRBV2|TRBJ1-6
TGTGCCAGCGGCCGGGACAGGGATTCACCCCTCCACTTT
CASGRDRDSPLHF
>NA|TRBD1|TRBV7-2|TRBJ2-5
TGTGCCAGCAGCTTAGGGCCAGGGGGAATGGAGACCCAGTACTTC
CASSLGPGGMETQYF
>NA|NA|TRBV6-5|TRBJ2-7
TGTGCCAGCAGCTTCGGGACGGCCTACGAGCAGTACTTC
CASSFGTAYEQYF
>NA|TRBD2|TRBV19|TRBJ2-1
TGTGCCAGTAGCCAAAACAGAGCGGGGGGGTTAAGAAATGAGCAGTTCTTC
CASSQNRAGGLRNEQFF
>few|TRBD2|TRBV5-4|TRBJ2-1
TGTGCCAGCAGCTTGTTAGCGGGGGACTACAATGAGCAGTTCTTC
CASSLLAGDYNEQFF
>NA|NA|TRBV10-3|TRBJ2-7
TGTGCCATCAACGACCTGGGGGGACACGAGCAGTACTTC
CAINDLGGHEQYF
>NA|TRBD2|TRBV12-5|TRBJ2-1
TGTGCTAGTGGTTCTAGCGGGGGGGTCTGGGGCTCCTACAATGAGCAGTTCTTC
CASGSSGGVWGSYNEQFF
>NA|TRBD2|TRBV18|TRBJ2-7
TGTGCCAGCTCACCTGAGACTAGCGGGGCCGAGCAGTACTTC
CASSPETSGAEQYF
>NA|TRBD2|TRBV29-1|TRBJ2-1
TGCAGCGTTCTACGCGGGGGGGCGTACAATGAGCAGTTCTTC
CSVLRGGAYNEQFF
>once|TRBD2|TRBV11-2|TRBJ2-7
TGTGCCAGCAGCTCAGGACTAGCTCTTTCCTACGAGCAGTACTTC
CASSSGLALSYEQYF
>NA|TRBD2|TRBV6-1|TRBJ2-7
TGTGCCAGCAGCGGACGGGGGGGGATTTACGAGCAGTACTTC
CASSGRGGIYEQYF
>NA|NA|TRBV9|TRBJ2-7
TGTGCCAGCAGCGCGGGGACAGGTCGGGGGGCAAGCTACGAGCAGTACTTC
CASSAGTGRGASYEQYF
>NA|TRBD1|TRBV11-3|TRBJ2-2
TGTGCCAGCAGCGGGACAGGGGGGACCGGGGAGCTGTTTTTT
CASSGTGGTGELFF
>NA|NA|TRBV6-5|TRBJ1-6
TGTGCCAGCAGTTTCCGACAGCTTTATAATTCACCCCTCCACTTT
CASSFRQLYNSPLHF
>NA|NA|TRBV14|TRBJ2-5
TGTGCCAGCAGCCAAGAAGGGGGACTCCCGTTGCCCCAAGAGACCCAGTACTTC
CASSQEGGLPLPQETQYF
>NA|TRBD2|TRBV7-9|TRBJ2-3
TGTGCCAGCAGCTTCGGGGGAGGGGACACAGATACGCAGTATTTT
CASSFGGGDTDTQYF
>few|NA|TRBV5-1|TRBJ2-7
TGCGCCAGCAGCTTGGCTCTAGGTCTTGCCGCCTACGAGCAGTACTTC
CASSLALGLAAYEQYF
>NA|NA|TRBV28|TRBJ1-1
TGTGCCAGCAGTCCCCCCGGGCTGAACACTGAAGCTTTCTTT
CASSPPGLNTEAFF
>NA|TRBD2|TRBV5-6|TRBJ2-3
TGTGCCAGCAGCCCACTAGCGATGGGCATGGGCACGCAGTATTTT
CASSPLAMGMGTQYF
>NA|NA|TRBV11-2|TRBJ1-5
TGTGCCAGCAGCTTAAGTAGAACCAATCAGCCCCAGCATTTT
CASSLSRTNQPQHF
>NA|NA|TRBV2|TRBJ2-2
TGTGCCAGCAGGGGGAGAGGGACCCACACCGGCGGGGAGCTGTTTTTT
CASRGRGTHTGGELFF
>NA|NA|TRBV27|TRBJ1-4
TGTGCCAGCAGCCCCCGTGTTCCAACTAATGAAAAACTGTTTTTT
CASSPRVPTNEKLFF
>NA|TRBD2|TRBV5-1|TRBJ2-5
TGCGCCAGCAGCTCCGGACGGGGGGTGGAGACCCAGTACTTC
CASSSGRGVETQYF
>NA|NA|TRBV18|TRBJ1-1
TGTGCCAGCTCACCATACGGGGCGCGGGTGAACACTGAAGCTTTCTTT
CASSPYGARVNTEAFF
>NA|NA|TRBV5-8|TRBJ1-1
TGTGCCAGCAGTCTGGGGGAGGGGGCTGAAGCTTTCTTT
CASSLGEGAEAFF
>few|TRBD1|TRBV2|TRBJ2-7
TGTGCCAGCAACTTGGACAGGACTCTCTCCTACGAGCAGTACTTC
CASNLDRTLSYEQYF
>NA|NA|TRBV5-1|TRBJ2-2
TGCGCCAGCACCCTAGCGACGAACACCGGGGAGCTGTTTTTT
CASTLATNTGELFF
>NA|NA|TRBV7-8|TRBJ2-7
TGTGCCAGCAGTCGACGTGGGACGTCGAGCTCCTACGAGCAGTACTTC
CASSRRGTSSSYEQYF
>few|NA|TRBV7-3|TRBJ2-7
TGTGCCAGCAGCCTGTACAGGGCGCCCTACGAGCAGTACTTC
CASSLYRAPYEQYF
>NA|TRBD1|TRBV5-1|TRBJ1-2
TGCGCCAGCAGCGTCCGACAGGGCGCAACCTATGGCTACACCTTC
CASSVRQGATYGYTF
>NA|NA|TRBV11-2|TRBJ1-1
TGTGCCAGCAGCCGCGGGCACACTGAAGCTTTCTTT
CASSRGHTEAFF
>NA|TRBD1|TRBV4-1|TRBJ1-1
TGCGCCAGCAGCCAAGCTACACACAGGGGTGTTGAAGCTTTCTTT
CASSQATHRGVEAFF
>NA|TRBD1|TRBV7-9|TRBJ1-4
TGTGCCAGCAGCGCCGGTGGCAGGGGGCGCGAAAAACTGTTTTTT
CASSAGGRGREKLFF
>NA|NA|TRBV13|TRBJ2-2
TGTGCCAGCAGCTTAGGACCAAACACCGGGGAGCTGTTTTTT
CASSLGPNTGELFF
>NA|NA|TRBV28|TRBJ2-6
TGTGCCAGCAGTTTGACAGTCTCTTCATCTGGGGCCAACGTCCTGACTTTC
CASSLTVSSSGANVLTF
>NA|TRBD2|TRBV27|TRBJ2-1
TGTGCCAGCAGTTTATCGTCCTTAGTGCGGGGGACCAGCTCCTACAATGAGCAGTTCTTC
CASSLSSLVRGTSSYNEQFF
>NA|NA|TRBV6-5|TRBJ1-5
TGTGCCAGCAGTAGTCCTAATCAGCCCCAGCATTTT
CASSSPNQPQHF
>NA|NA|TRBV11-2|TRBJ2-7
TGTGCCAGCAGCCAAATTCGGGACGCGGGCTACGAGCAGTACTTC
CASSQIRDAGYEQYF
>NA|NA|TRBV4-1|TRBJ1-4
TGCGCCAGCACCAAAAAGGGCACAGGGTTAACTAATGAAAAACTGTTTTTT
CASTKKGTGLTNEKLFF
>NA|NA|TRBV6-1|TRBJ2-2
TGTGCCAGCAGTGAATCGATAACCCGGGCCACCGGGGAGCTGTTTTTT
CASSESITRATGELFF
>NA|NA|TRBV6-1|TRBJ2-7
TGTGCCAGCAGTAATTACTACGAGCAGTACTTC
CASSNYYEQYF
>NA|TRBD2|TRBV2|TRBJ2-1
TGTGCCAGCAGTGACGCGGGGGGGCTAAATGAGCAGTTCTTC
CASSDAGGLNEQFF
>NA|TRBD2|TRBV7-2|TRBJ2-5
TGTGCCAGCAGCTGGACCGGGACTACCAAAGAGACCCAGTACTTC
CASSWTGTTKETQYF
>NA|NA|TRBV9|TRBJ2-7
TGTGCCAGCAGCGTAGGGGGCTCCGGGGACGAGCAGTACTTC
CASSVGGSGDEQYF
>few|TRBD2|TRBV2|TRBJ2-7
TGTGCCAGCAGGCCACTGAGCGGGGTGGCGCAGTACTTC
CASRPLSGVAQYF
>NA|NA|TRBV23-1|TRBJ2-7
TGCGCCAGCAGTCTGTTAAGGGCGAAGCAGTACTTC
CASSLLRAKQYF
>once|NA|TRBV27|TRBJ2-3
TGTGCCAGCAGCCTTTGGCTGGGGGGCACAGATACGCAGTATTTT
CASSLWLGGTDTQYF
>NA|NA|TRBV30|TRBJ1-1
TGTGCCACCGAACCACAGGTTTTCACTGAAGCTTTCTTT
CATEPQVFTEAFF
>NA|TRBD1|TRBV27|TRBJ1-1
TGTGCCAGCAGAGTCGTGACAGGGGCCGCTTTCTTT
CASRVVTGAAFF
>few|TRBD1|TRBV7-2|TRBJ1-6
TGTGCCAGCAGTCTAAGGGGACAGGGGGATGGTTCACCCCTCCACTTT
CASSLRGQGDGSPLHF
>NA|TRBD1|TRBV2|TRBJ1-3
TGTGCCAGCAGCCGACAGGGGATTACTGTCGACACCATATATTTT
CASSRQGITVDTIYF
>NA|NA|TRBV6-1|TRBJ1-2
TGTGCCAGCAGTTCGACCGAGCCTTACTTCCATGGCTACACCTTC
CASSSTEPYFHGYTF
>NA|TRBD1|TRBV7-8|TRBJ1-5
TGTGCCAGCAGAAGAGACAGGGTAGGCAATCAGCCCCAGCATTTT
CASRRDRVGNQPQHF
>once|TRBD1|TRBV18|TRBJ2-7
TGTGCCAGCTCACCCACGACAGGGGCTAACGAGCAGTACTTC
CASSPTTGANEQYF
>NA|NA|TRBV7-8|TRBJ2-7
TGTGCCAGCAGCTTAGAAGGAGGAGGGTCCTACGAGCAGTACTTC
CASSLEGGGSYEQYF
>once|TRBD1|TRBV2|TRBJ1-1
TGTGCCAGCAGTGAAGGACGGGGACAGAGCAAAGCTTTCTTT
CASSEGRGQSKAFF